Only a few counts were recorded for the clone carrying this TCR beta chain. This record belongs to a study of shared clonotypes between healthy human individuals. V was trimmed by 0 bases and J by 5 bases, leaving 4 bases between them. Germline values: CDR1 KGHSH, CDR2 LQKENI. The CDR3 is made up of 12 amino acids. Repertoires were generated with immunoSEQ multiplex PCR, while TCRdb's copy carries only in-frame clones and drops some. Of 2 million to 2.5 million clones listed, around 93% are singletons. The rearrangement uses TRBV18 and TRBJ2-5, with unresolved D. The material sequenced was naive CD4+ T cells from PBMCs. Subset reported: CD45RA+ positively selected. The sequence was obtained from a man between 18 and 29 years old in good health. Some clones in this sample may be carry-over from other donors' samples. CDR3 DNA sequence: TGTGCCAGCTCACCACCGGTTGAGACCCAGTACTTC. As protein: CASSPPVETQYF.